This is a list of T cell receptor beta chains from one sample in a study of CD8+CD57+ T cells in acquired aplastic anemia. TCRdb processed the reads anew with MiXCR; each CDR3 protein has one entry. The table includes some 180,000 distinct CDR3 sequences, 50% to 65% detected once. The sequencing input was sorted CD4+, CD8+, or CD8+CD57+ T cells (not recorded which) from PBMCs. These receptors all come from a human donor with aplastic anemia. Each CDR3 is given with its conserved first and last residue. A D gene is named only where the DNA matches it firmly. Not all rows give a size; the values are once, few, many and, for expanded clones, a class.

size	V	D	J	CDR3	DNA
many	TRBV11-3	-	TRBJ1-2	CASSPLQGANYGYTF	TGTGCCAGCAGCCCCCTCCAGGGAGCTAACTATGGCTACACCTTC
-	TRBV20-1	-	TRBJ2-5	CSAAKGSMETQYF	TGCAGTGCTGCTAAAGGGAGTATGGAGACCCAGTACTTC
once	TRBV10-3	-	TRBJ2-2	CAIKGTPNTGELFF	TGTGCCATCAAAGGGACACCGAACACCGGGGAGCTGTTTTTT
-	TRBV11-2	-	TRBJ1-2	CASSLEGLYGYTF	TGTGCCAGCAGCTTAGAAGGGCTGTATGGCTACACCTTC
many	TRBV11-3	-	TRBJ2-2	CASSIRTDSNTGELFF	TGTGCCAGCAGCATAAGGACAGACTCGAACACCGGGGAGCTGTTTTTT
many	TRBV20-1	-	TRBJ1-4	CSAPTGFNEKLFF	TGCAGTGCCCCGACAGGCTTTAATGAAAAACTGTTTTTT
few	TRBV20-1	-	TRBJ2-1	CSARTAPRDEQFF	TGCAGTGCTCGTACGGCGCCTAGGGATGAGCAGTTCTTC
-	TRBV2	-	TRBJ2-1	CASSEQGTYNEQFF	TGTGCCAGCAGTGAACAGGGTACCTACAATGAGCAGTTCTTC
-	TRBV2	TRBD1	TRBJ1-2	CASYGIGTGNGYTF	TGTGCCAGCTACGGGATCGGGACAGGGAACGGCTACACCTTC
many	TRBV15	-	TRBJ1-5	CATSRDRPGLYQPQHF	TGTGCCACCAGCAGAGATCGGCCAGGGCTCTATCAGCCCCAGCATTTT
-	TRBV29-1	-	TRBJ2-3	CSVASTDTQYF	TGCAGCGTTGCCAGCACAGATACGCAGTATTTT
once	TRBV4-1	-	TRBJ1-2	CASSQDGGGTNYGYTF	TGCGCCAGCAGCCAAGATGGAGGGGGGACCAACTATGGCTACACCTTC
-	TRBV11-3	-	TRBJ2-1	CASSFGDLGQFF	TGTGCCAGCAGCTTCGGGGACCTCGGGCAGTTCTTC
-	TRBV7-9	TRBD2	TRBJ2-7	CASASGRAYEQYF	TGTGCCAGTGCGAGCGGGAGGGCCTACGAGCAGTACTTC
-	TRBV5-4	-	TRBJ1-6	CASRQGAGISPLHF	TGTGCCAGCAGACAGGGCGCGGGTATTTCACCCCTCCACTTT
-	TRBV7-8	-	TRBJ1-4	CASSLASGEKLFF	TGTGCCAGCAGCTTAGCCTCAGGTGAAAAACTGTTTTTT
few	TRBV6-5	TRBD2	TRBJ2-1	CASRRPYGGGEYSEQFF	TGTGCCAGCAGACGCCCCTACGGGGGGGGAGAGTATTCTGAGCAGTTCTTC
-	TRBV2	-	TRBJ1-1	CASSELFEAFF	TGTGCCAGCAGTGAACTGTTCGAAGCTTTCTTT
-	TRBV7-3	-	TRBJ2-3	CASSPGAGVVDTQYF	TGTGCCAGCAGCCCAGGGGCGGGAGTAGTGGATACGCAGTATTTT
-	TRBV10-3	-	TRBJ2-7	CAISDSRAYEQYF	TGTGCCATCAGTGATTCCAGGGCCTACGAGCAGTACTTC
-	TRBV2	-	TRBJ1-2	CATKRQEQSVYGYTF	TGTGCCACCAAGAGACAGGAACAAAGCGTATATGGCTACACCTTC
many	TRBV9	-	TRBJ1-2	CASSHSGELGRGRNYGYTF	TGTGCCAGCAGCCATTCTGGGGAATTGGGTAGGGGCCGGAACTATGGCTACACCTTC
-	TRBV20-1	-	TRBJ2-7	CSATVNEEQYF	TGCAGTGCTACCGTAAATGAGGAGCAGTACTTC
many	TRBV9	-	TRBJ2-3	CASSVEGNPTDTQYF	TGTGCCAGCAGCGTAGAAGGGAATCCGACAGATACGCAGTATTTT
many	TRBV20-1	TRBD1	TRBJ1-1	CSAQRGQTNTEAFF	TGCAGTGCTCAGAGGGGACAGACAAACACTGAAGCTTTCTTT
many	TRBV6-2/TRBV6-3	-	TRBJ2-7	CAANRGGNEQYF	TGTGCCGCAAACAGGGGGGGCAACGAGCAGTACTTC
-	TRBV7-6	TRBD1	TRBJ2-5	CASSLGQGPQETQYF	TGTGCCAGCAGCTTAGGACAGGGCCCTCAAGAGACCCAGTACTTC
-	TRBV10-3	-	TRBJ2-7	CAISDGERYYEQYF	TGTGCCATCAGTGACGGAGAGCGGTACTACGAGCAGTACTTC
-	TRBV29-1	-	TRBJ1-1	CSVEARIMNTEAFF	TGCAGCGTTGAAGCCCGGATAATGAACACTGAAGCTTTCTTT
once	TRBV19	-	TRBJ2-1	CASTSGASYNEQFF	TGTGCCAGTACATCGGGGGCCTCCTACAATGAGCAGTTCTTC
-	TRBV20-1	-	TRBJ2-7	CSAMTDSYEQYF	TGCAGTGCTATGACAGACTCCTACGAGCAGTACTTC
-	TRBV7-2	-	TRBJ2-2	CASSFVPGGELFF	TGTGCCAGCAGCTTTGTCCCAGGCGGAGAGCTGTTTTTT
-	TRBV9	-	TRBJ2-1	CASSVGGIYNEQFF	TGTGCCAGCAGCGTTGGGGGGATTTACAATGAGCAGTTCTTC
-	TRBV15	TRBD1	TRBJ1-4	CDTSRDGQGGYEKLFF	TGTGACACCAGCAGAGATGGACAGGGTGGGTACGAAAAACTGTTTTTT
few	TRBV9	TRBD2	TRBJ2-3	CASSVGAGGDTQYF	TGTGCCAGCAGCGTGGGAGCGGGGGGAGATACGCAGTATTTT
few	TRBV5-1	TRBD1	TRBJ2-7	CASSLTGAKQGEQYF	TGCGCCAGCAGCCTGACAGGGGCCAAGCAGGGCGAGCAGTACTTC
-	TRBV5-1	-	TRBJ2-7	CASSFRRGSTYEQYF	TGCGCCAGCAGCTTTCGTCGGGGGAGTACCTACGAGCAGTACTTC
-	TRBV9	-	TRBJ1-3	CASSVEGGRLNTIYF	TGTGCCAGCAGCGTAGAAGGGGGGCGATTAAACACCATATATTTT
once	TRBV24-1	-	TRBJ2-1	CATSGSSRSNEQFF	TGTGCCACCAGTGGCTCTAGCAGGAGTAATGAGCAGTTCTTC
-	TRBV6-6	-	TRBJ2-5	CASSYSLLQETQYF	TGTGCCAGCAGTTACTCGTTACTACAAGAGACCCAGTACTTC
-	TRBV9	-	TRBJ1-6	CASSVDQGRGSPLHF	TGTGCCAGCAGCGTAGATCAGGGCAGGGGTTCACCCCTCCACTTT
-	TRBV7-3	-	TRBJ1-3	CASSLDGDTIYF	TGTGCCAGCAGTTTAGATGGAGACACCATATATTTT
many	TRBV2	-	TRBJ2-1	CASRRDNEQFF	TGTGCCAGCAGGCGGGACAATGAGCAGTTCTTC
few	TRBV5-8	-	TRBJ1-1	CASSFRGTEAFF	TGTGCCAGCAGCTTTAGGGGCACTGAAGCTTTCTTT
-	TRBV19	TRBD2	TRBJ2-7	CASTAPGTSGSYEQYF	TGTGCCAGTACCGCCCCCGGGACTAGCGGGAGCTACGAGCAGTACTTC
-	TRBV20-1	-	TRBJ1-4	CSARLSGEKLFF	TGCAGTGCTAGACTTTCGGGAGAAAAACTGTTTTTT
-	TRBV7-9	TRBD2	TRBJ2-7	CASSEGGLAGGRSYEQYF	TGTGCCAGCAGTGAAGGGGGACTAGCGGGAGGCCGATCCTACGAGCAGTACTTC
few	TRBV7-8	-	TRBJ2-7	CASSLGGAPYEQYF	TGTGCCAGCAGCTTAGGAGGCGCCCCCTACGAGCAGTACTTC
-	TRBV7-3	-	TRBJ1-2	CASSPQDEPRYGYTF	TGTGCCAGCAGCCCCCAGGACGAACCTCGCTATGGCTACACCTTC